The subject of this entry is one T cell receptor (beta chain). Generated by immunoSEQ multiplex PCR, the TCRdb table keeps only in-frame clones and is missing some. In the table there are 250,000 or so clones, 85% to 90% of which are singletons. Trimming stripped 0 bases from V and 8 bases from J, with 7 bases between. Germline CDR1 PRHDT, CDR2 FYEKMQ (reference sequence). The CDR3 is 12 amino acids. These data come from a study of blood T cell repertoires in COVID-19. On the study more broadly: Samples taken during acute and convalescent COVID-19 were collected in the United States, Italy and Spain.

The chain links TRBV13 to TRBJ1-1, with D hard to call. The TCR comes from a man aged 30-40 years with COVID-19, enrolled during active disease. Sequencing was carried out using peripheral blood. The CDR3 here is CASSLGEREAFF. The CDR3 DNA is TGTGCCAGCAGCTTAGGGGAGAGAGAAGCTTTCTTT.